Listed below are T cell receptor beta chains from one sample, sequenced in a study of T cells in Graves' hyperthyroidism and ophthalmopathy. Each CDR3 protein gets one entry after TCRdb re-called the multiplex PCR reads with MiXCR. The profile shows under 300,000 distinct CDR3 sequences, about 20% of them singletons. Sample: blood. All receptors derive from a man aged 25 to 45 with Graves' ophthalmopathy. The CDR3 runs from the conserved cysteine through the conserved F or W. The order of the fields is J gene, D gene, clone size, V gene, CDR3 protein, CDR3 DNA. A D gene is named only where the DNA matches it firmly. Rows may omit the clone size; those that give it use once, few, many or a size class.

TRBJ2-6 NA NA TRBV9 CASSVEEGFAGANVLTF TGTGCCAGCAGCGTAGAGGAGGGTTTTGCTGGGGCCAACGTCCTGACTTTC
TRBJ2-3 TRBD2 few TRBV7-8 CASSPVSGRRTDTQYF TGTGCCAGCAGTCCGGTTAGCGGGAGGAGGACAGATACGCAGTATTTT
TRBJ2-7 NA NA TRBV19 CASSRGPGEYEQYF TGTGCCAGTAGTCGTGGGCCCGGGGAGTACGAGCAGTACTTC
TRBJ2-1 TRBD1 few TRBV19 CASSPPNRGLYLSSSYNEQFF TGTGCCAGTAGCCCTCCCAACAGGGGGCTGTACCTTTCCTCCTCCTACAATGAGCAGTTCTTC
TRBJ2-2 NA few TRBV2 CASSVDRTNTGELFF TGTGCCAGCAGTGTGGACCGAACGAACACCGGGGAGCTGTTTTTT
TRBJ1-5 NA NA TRBV28 CASSLRKGVFGGQPQHF TGTGCCAGCAGCCTAAGGAAAGGGGTGTTTGGCGGGCAGCCCCAGCATTTT
TRBJ2-4 TRBD2 NA TRBV5-6 CASAPRREGKRRETKNIQYF TGTGCCAGCGCGCCCCGCCGGGAGGGTAAAAGACGTGAAACCAAAAACATTCAGTACTTC
TRBJ1-5 NA NA TRBV7-8 CASSLATGGQPQHF TGTGCCAGCAGCTTAGCTACCGGGGGTCAGCCCCAGCATTTT
TRBJ2-5 NA NA TRBV11-2 CASSSRTSVETQYF TGTGCCAGCAGCTCTAGGACATCAGTGGAGACCCAGTACTTC
TRBJ2-7 TRBD2 many TRBV12-3/TRBV12-4 CASSLGGGRAWEQYF TGTGCCAGCAGTTTAGGGGGCGGGAGGGCCTGGGAGCAGTACTTC
TRBJ2-5 TRBD2 many TRBV7-2 CASSLEGGGLAGLETQYF TGTGCCAGCAGCTTAGAAGGTGGTGGGCTAGCGGGATTAGAGACCCAGTACTTC
TRBJ2-5 NA many TRBV27 CASSHYQETQYF TGTGCCAGCAGTCACTATCAAGAGACCCAGTACTTC
TRBJ1-5 TRBD1 many TRBV12-3/TRBV12-4 CASSYDRVWRDNQPQHF TGTGCCAGCAGTTACGACAGGGTTTGGAGGGACAATCAGCCCCAGCATTTT
TRBJ2-6 TRBD1 NA TRBV7-8 CASSLVTGGGGANVLTF TGTGCCAGCAGCTTAGTCACAGGGGGCGGTGGGGCCAACGTCCTGACTTTC
TRBJ2-1 NA many TRBV5-1 CASSLTGEQFF TGCGCCAGCAGCTTGACCGGTGAGCAGTTCTTC
TRBJ2-1 TRBD2 few TRBV20-1 CSARNVPGLATTNNEQFF TGCAGTGCTAGAAACGTGCCGGGACTAGCGACAACAAACAATGAGCAGTTCTTC
TRBJ1-2 NA many TRBV20-1 CSAVVLRESNYGYTF TGCAGTGCTGTGGTTTTAAGGGAATCGAACTATGGCTACACCTTC
TRBJ2-3 NA many TRBV2 CASSPRQVPGTDTQYF TGTGCCAGCAGTCCCCGACAGGTCCCAGGCACAGATACGCAGTATTTT
TRBJ1-5 TRBD1 NA TRBV20-1 CSAGRTGSNQPQHF TGCAGTGCTGGAAGGACAGGGAGCAATCAGCCCCAGCATTTT
TRBJ2-2 NA NA TRBV19 CASTAGRTGELFF TGTGCCAGTACGGCGGGTAGAACCGGGGAGCTGTTTTTT
TRBJ2-7 NA NA TRBV7-2 CASSLVRSDLLRRTNYEQYF TGTGCCAGCAGCTTAGTAAGATCGGACTTACTCCGGCGTACCAACTACGAGCAGTACTTC
TRBJ1-2 NA few TRBV3-1 CASSGGHGGYTF TGTGCCAGCAGTGGTGGACACGGAGGCTACACCTTC
TRBJ2-5 NA NA TRBV7-9 CASSLPGRQGTQYF TGTGCCAGCAGCTTACCGGGGAGGCAAGGGACCCAGTACTTC
TRBJ2-2 TRBD2 many TRBV5-1 CASTRGGRGTGELFF TGCGCCAGCACCCGAGGCGGGAGAGGGACCGGGGAGCTGTTTTTT
TRBJ2-7 TRBD2 NA TRBV9 CASRSGTTVSDEQYF TGTGCCAGCAGATCCGGGACTACCGTCAGCGATGAGCAGTACTTC
TRBJ2-1 TRBD2 few TRBV10-1 CASSKAGGAYNEQFF TGCGCCAGCAGTAAAGCGGGAGGTGCTTACAATGAGCAGTTCTTC
TRBJ2-3 NA few TRBV5-8 CASSNTPCATDTQYF TGTGCCAGCAGCAATACACCGTGCGCCACAGATACGCAGTATTTT
TRBJ2-1 NA few TRBV5-8 CASSSSADSYNEQFF TGTGCCAGCAGCTCCTCAGCGGACTCCTACAATGAGCAGTTCTTC
TRBJ2-7 NA few TRBV19 CASSTSLSYEQYF TGTGCCAGTAGTACCTCCCTCAGCTACGAGCAGTACTTC
TRBJ2-7 TRBD1 many TRBV2 CASSEVGTGREQYF TGTGCCAGCAGCGAGGTAGGGACAGGTCGCGAGCAGTACTTC
TRBJ2-2 NA NA TRBV5-1 CASSLGPKGELFF TGCGCCAGCAGCTTGGGACCCAAGGGGGAGCTGTTTTTT
TRBJ2-5 NA many TRBV24-1 CATSDPTAPETQYF TGTGCCACCAGTGACCCCACAGCGCCGGAGACCCAGTACTTC
TRBJ2-1 NA NA TRBV12-3/TRBV12-4 CASSLRYNEQFF TGTGCCAGCAGCCTGCGCTACAATGAGCAGTTCTTC
TRBJ2-5 TRBD2 NA TRBV28 CASSFLAGGRETQYF TGTGCCAGCAGTTTCTTAGCGGGAGGTAGAGAGACCCAGTACTTC
TRBJ2-4 TRBD2 few TRBV27 CASNPYPTSGSSNIQYF TGTGCCAGCAATCCCTACCCGACTAGCGGGAGTTCAAACATTCAGTACTTC
TRBJ2-2 TRBD1 few TRBV11-2 CASSLQPTGGRNGELFF TGTGCCAGCAGCTTACAACCAACAGGGGGTCGGAACGGGGAGCTGTTTTTT
TRBJ1-2 NA NA TRBV7-8 CASSSQRGRNYGYTF TGTGCCAGCAGCTCCCAGCGGGGGCGGAACTATGGCTACACCTTC
TRBJ2-3 NA NA TRBV5-1 CASRRREGGGTDTQYF TGCGCCAGCAGGCGCCGTGAGGGGGGGGGCACAGATACGCAGTATTTT
TRBJ2-7 NA few TRBV2 CASSEARGQDSYEQYF TGTGCCAGCAGTGAAGCTCGTGGCCAGGATAGCTACGAGCAGTACTTC
TRBJ2-7 NA few TRBV6-1 CASSSDSFYEQYF TGTGCCAGCAGTTCCGACAGTTTCTACGAGCAGTACTTC
TRBJ2-5 TRBD2 many TRBV3-1 CASSDTGTRGETQYF TGTGCCAGCAGTGATACCGGGACTAGGGGGGAGACCCAGTACTTC
TRBJ2-7 NA many TRBV2 CASLPWQASYEQYF TGTGCCAGCCTCCCCTGGCAGGCCTCCTACGAGCAGTACTTC
TRBJ2-7 TRBD2 few TRBV6-9 CASSYSAGEYEQYF TGTGCCAGCAGTTATTCGGCGGGAGAGTACGAGCAGTACTTC
TRBJ2-1 TRBD2 NA TRBV12-3/TRBV12-4 CASSFRGLAGDEQFF TGTGCCAGCAGTTTCAGGGGACTAGCGGGCGATGAGCAGTTCTTC
TRBJ2-1 TRBD2 few TRBV24-1 CATSDSSGREINEQFF TGTGCCACCAGTGATTCTAGCGGGAGGGAGATCAATGAGCAGTTCTTC
TRBJ1-4 NA many TRBV2 CASSEEGEKLFF TGTGCCAGCAGTGAAGAGGGAGAAAAACTGTTTTTT
TRBJ2-1 NA few TRBV12-5 CASGFSAPGTRRFNEQFF TGTGCTAGTGGTTTTTCGGCTCCCGGGACGAGAAGGTTCAATGAGCAGTTCTTC